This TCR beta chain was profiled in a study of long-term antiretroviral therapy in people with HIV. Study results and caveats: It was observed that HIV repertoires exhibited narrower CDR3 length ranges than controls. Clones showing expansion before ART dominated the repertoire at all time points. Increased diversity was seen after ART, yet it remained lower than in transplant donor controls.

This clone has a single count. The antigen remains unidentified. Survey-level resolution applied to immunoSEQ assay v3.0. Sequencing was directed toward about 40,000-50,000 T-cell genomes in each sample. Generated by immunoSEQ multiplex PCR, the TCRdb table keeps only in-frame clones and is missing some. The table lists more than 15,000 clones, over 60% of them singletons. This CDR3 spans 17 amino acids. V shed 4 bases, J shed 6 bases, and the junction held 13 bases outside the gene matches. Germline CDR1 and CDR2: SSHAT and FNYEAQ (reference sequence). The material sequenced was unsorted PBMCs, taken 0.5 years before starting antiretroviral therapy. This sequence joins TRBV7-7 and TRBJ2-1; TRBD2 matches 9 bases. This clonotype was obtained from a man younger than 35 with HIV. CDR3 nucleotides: TGTGCCAGCAGCTCTTCCCGGGGGCGGGGGGGCCTCAATGAGCAGTTCTTC. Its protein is CASSSSRGRGGLNEQFF.